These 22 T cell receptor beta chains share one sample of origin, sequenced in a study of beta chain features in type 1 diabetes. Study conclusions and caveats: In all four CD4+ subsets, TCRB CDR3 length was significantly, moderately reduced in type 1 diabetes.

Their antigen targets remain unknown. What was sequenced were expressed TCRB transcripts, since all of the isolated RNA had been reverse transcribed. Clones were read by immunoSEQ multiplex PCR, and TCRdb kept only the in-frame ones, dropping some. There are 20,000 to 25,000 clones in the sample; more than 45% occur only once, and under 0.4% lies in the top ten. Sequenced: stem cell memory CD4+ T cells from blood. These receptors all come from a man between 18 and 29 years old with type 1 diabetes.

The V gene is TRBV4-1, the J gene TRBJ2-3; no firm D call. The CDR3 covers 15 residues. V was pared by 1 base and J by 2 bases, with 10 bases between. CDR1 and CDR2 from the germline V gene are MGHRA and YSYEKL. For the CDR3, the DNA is TGCGCCAGCAGCCAAGTCGGCGGAACCACAGATACGCAGTATTTT. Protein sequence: CASSQVGGTTDTQYF.

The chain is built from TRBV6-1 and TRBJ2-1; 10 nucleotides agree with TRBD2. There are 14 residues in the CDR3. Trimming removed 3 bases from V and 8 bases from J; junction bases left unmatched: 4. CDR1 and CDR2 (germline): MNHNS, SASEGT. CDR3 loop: CASSEGLAIYEQFF. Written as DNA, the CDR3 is TGTGCCAGCAGTGAGGGACTAGCGATCTATGAGCAGTTCTTC.

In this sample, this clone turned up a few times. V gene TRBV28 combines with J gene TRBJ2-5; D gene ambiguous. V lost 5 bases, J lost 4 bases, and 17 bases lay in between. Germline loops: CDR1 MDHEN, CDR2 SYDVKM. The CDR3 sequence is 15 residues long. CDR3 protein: CASSLSRAGPETQYF. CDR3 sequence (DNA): TGTGCCAGCAGTCTCTCCCGAGCAGGTCCAGAGACCCAGTACTTC.

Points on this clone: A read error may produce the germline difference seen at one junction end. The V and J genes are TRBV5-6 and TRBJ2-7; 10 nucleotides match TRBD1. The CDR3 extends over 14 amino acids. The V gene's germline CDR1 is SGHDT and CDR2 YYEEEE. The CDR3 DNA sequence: TGTGCCAGCAGCTCAACCTCGACAGGGGGCGAGGAGTACTTC. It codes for CASSSTSTGGEEYF.

The DNA of the CDR3 is TGTGCCAGCAGCACCGGGACAGGAGGCACAGATACGCAGTATTTT. Translating gives CASSTGTGGTDTQYF. The genes are TRBV6-6 and TRBJ2-3; 8 bases are a match to TRBD1. The V and J ends lost 6 bases and 1 base, in that order; junction bases with no gene match: 6. Germline V gene lookup returns CDR1 MNHNY and CDR2 SVGAGI (reference sequence). There are 15 residues in the CDR3.

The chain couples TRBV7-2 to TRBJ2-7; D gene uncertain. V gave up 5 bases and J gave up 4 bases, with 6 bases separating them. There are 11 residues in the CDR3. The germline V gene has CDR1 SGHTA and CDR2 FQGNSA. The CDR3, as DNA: TGTGCCAGCAGCCCCCATTACGAGCAGTACTTC. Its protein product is CASSPHYEQYF.

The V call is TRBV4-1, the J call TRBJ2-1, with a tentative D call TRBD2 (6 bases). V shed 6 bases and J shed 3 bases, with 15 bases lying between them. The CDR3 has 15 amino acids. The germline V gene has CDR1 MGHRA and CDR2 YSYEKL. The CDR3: CASRVRGIGYNEQFF. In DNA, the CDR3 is TGCGCCAGCAGGGTTCGGGGGATCGGCTACAATGAGCAGTTCTTC.

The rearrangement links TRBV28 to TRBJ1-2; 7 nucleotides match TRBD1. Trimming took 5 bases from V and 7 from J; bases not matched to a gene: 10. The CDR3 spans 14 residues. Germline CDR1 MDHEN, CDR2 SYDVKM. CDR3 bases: TGTGCCAGCAGTCCGCATCAGACAGGGAGTGGCTACACCTTC. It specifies CASSPHQTGSGYTF.

CDR3 protein: CTSSQNAGGCQETQYF. CDR3 coding DNA: TGCACCAGCAGCCAAAACGCGGGGGGGTGCCAAGAGACCCAGTACTTC. This rearrangement joins TRBV1 to TRBJ2-5; the table's D call, TRBD2, was not checked against the DNA. TRBV1 is designated a pseudogene. This CDR3 has 16 amino acids.

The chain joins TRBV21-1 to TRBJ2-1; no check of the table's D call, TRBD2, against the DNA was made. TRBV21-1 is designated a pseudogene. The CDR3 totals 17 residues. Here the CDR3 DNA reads TGTGCCAGCAATTTTTGGTGCCGCGGGGGGACCTACAATGAGCAGTTCTTC. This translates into CASNFWCRGGTYNEQFF.

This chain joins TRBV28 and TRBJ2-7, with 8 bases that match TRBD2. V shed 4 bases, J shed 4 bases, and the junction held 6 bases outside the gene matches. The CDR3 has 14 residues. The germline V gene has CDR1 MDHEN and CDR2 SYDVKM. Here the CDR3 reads CASSSGGARYEQYF. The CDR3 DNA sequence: TGTGCCAGCAGTTCGGGAGGGGCGCGATACGAGCAGTACTTC.

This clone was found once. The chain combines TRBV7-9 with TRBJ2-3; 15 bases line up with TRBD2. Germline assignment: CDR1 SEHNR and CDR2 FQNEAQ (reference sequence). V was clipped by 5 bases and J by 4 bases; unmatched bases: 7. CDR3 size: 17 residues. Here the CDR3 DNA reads TGTGCCAGCAGCCCTTGGACTAGCGGGAGGGGAGCAGATACGCAGTATTTT. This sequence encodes CASSPWTSGRGADTQYF.

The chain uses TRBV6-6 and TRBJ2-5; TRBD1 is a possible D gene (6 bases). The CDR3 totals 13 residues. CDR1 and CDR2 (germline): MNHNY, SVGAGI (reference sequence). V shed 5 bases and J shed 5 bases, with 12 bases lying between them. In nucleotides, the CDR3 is TGTGCCAGCAGTCACAGGGTTTCTGAGACCCAGTACTTC. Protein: CASSHRVSETQYF.

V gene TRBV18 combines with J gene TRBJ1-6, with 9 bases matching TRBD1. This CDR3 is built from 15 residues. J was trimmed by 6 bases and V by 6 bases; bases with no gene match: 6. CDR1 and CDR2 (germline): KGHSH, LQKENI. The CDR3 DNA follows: TGTGCCAGCTCGCAACAGGGGGCGGGTAATTCACCCCTCCACTTT. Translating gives CASSQQGAGNSPLHF.

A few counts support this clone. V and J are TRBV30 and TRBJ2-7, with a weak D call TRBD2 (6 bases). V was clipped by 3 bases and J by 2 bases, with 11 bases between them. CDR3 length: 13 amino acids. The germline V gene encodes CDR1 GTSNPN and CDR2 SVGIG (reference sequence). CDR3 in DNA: TGTGCCTGGAGCCGGGAGTCCCCCTACGAGCAGTACTTC. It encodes CAWSRESPYEQYF.

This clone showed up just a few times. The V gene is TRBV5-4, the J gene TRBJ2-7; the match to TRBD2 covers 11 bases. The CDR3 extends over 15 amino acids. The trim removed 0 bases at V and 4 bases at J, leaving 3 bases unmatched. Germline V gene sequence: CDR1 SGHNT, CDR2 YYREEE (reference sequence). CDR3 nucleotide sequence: TGTGCCAGCAGCTTGGAGCTAGCGGGGGGTTACGAGCAGTACTTC. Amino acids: CASSLELAGGYEQYF.

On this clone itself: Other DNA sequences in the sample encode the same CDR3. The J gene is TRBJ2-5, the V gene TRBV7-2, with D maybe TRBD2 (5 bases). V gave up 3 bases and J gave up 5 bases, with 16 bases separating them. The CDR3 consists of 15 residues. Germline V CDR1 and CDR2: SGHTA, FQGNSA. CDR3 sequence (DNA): TGTGCCAGCAGCTTGCGCGGGCCCCCCGGGGAGACCCAGTACTTC. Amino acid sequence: CASSLRGPPGETQYF.

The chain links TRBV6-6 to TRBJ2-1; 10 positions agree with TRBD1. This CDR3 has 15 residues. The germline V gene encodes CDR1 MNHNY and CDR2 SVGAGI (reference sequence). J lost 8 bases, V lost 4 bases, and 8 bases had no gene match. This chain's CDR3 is CASSSTGTGVYEQFF. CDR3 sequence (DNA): TGTGCCAGCAGTTCAACCGGGACAGGGGTGTATGAGCAGTTCTTC.

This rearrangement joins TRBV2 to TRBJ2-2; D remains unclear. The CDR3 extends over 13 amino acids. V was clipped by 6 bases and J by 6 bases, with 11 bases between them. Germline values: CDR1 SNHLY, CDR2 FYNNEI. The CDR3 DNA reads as TGTGCCAGCAGCAACCGGCAGGCCGGGGAGCTGTTTTTT. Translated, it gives CASSNRQAGELFF.

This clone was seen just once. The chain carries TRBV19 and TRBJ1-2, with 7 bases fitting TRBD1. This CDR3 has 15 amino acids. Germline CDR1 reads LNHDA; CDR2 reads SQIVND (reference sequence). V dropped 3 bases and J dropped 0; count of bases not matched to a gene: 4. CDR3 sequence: CASSIRQGPNYGYTF. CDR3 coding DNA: TGTGCCAGTAGTATCCGACAGGGTCCTAACTATGGCTACACCTTC.

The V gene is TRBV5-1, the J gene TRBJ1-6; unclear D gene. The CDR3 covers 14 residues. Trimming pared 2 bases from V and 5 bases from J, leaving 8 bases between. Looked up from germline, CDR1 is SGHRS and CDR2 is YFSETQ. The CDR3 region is CASSFGAHNSPLHF. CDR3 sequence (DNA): TGCGCCAGCAGCTTTGGAGCTCATAATTCACCCCTCCACTTT.

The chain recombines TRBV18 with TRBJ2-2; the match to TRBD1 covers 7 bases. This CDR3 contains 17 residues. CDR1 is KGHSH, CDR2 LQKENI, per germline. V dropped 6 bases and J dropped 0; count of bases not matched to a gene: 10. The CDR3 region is CASSPSGGLANTGELFF. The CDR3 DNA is TGTGCCAGCTCTCCTTCAGGGGGTCTCGCGAACACCGGGGAGCTGTTTTTT.